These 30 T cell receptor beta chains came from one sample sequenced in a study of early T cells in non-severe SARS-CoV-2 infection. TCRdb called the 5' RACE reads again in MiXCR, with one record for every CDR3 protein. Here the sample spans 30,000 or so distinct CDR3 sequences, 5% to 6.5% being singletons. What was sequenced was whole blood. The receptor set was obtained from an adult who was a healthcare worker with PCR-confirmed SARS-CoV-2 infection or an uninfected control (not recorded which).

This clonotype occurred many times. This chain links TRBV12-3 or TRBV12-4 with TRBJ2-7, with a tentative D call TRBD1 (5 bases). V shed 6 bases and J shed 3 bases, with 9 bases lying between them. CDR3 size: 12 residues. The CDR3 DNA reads TGTGCCAGCAGCCCGGACAACTACGAGCAGTACTTC. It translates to CASSPDNYEQYF.

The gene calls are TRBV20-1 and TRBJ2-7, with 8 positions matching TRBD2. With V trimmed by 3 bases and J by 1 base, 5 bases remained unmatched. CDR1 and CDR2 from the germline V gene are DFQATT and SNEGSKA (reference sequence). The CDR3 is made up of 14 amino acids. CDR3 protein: CSASKVAGSYEQYF. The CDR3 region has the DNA TGCAGTGCTAGCAAGGTAGCGGGATCCTACGAGCAGTACTTC.

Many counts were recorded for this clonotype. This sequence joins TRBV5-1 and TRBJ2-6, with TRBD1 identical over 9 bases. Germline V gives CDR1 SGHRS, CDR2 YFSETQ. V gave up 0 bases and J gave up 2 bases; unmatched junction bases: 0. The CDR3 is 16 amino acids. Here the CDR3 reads CASSLGQGAGANVLTF. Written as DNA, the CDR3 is TGCGCCAGCAGCTTGGGACAGGGGGCTGGGGCCAACGTCCTGACTTTC.

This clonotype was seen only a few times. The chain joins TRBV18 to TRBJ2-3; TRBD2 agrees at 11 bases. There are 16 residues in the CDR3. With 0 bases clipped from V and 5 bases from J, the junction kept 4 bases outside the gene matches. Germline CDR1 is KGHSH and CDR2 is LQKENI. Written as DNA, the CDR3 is TGTGCCAGCTCACCACCGGGACTAGCGGAGATAGATACGCAGTATTTT. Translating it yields CASSPPGLAEIDTQYF.

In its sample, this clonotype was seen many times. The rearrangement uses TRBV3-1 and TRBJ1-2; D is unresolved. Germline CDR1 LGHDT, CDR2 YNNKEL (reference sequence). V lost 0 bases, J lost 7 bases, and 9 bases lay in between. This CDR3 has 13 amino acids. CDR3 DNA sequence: TGTGCCAGCAGCCAAGAGGAAAAGAGTGGCTACACCTTC. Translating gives CASSQEEKSGYTF.

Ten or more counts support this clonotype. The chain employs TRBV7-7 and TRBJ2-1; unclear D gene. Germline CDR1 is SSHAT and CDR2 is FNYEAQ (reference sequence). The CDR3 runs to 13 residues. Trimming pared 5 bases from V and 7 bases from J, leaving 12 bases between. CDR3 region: CASSTRVGNEQFF. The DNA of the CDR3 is TGTGCCAGCAGCACGCGAGTAGGAAATGAGCAGTTCTTC. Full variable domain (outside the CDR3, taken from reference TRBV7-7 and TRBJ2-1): GAGVSQSPRYKVTKRGQDVTLRCDPISSHATLYWYQQALGQGPEFLTYFNYEAQPDKSGLPSDRFSAERPEGSISTLTIQRTEQRDSAMYRCASSTRVGNEQFFGPGTRLTVL.

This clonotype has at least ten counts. The chain's CDR3 is CASSYLAGPTYEQYF. In DNA, the CDR3 is TGTGCCAGCAGCTACTTAGCGGGACCTACCTACGAGCAGTACTTC. J is TRBJ2-7 and V is TRBV7-2, with 8 bases that match TRBD2. The V gene end was trimmed by 4 bases and the J gene end by 2 bases; junction bases not matched to a gene: 7. This CDR3 is 15 amino acids long. Germline CDR1 SGHTA, CDR2 FQGNSA.

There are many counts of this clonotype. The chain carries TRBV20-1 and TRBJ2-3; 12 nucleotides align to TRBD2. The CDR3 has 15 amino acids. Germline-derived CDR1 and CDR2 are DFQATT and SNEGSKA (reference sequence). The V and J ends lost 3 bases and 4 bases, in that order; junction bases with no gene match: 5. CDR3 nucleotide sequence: TGCAGTGCTAGTCCTAGCGGGAGGGCCGCAGATACGCAGTATTTT. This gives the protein CSASPSGRAADTQYF.

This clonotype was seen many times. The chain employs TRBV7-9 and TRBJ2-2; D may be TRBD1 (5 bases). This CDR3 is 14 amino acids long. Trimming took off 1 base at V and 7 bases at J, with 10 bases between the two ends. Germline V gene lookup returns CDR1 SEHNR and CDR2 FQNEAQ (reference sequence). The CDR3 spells CASSLEYRSGELFF. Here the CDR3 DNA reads TGTGCCAGCAGCTTAGAATACAGGAGCGGGGAGCTGTTTTTT.

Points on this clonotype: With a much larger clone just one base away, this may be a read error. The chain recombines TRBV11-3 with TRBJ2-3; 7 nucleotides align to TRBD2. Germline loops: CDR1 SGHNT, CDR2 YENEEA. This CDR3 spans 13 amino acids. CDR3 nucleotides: TGTGTCAGCAGCCGCGGGAGTGCAGATACGCAGTATTTT. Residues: CVSSRGSADTQYF.

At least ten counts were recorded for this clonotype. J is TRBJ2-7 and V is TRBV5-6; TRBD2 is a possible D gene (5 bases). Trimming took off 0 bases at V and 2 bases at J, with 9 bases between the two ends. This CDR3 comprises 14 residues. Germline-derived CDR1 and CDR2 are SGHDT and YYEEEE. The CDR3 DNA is TGTGCCAGCAGCTTGGGGACTCTAACCTACGAGCAGTACTTC. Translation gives CASSLGTLTYEQYF.

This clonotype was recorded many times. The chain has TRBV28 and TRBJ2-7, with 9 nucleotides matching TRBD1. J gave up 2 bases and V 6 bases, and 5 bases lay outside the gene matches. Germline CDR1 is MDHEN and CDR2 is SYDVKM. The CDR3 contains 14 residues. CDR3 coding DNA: TGTGCCAGCAGCTCGGGACAGGGACCCTACGAGCAGTACTTC. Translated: CASSSGQGPYEQYF.

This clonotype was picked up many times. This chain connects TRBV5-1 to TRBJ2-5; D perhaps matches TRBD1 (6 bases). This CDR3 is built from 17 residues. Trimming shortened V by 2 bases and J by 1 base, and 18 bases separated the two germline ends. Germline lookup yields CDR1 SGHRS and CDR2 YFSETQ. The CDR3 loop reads CASSFEFTGMVQETQYF. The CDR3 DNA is TGCGCCAGCAGCTTCGAGTTCACAGGGATGGTCCAAGAGACCCAGTACTTC.

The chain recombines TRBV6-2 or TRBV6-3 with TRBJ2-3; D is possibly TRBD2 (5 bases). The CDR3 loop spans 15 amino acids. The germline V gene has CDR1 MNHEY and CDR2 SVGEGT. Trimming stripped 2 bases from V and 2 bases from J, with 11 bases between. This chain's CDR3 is CASSYERPFTDTQYF. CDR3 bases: TGTGCCAGCAGTTACGAGCGGCCCTTCACAGATACGCAGTATTTT.

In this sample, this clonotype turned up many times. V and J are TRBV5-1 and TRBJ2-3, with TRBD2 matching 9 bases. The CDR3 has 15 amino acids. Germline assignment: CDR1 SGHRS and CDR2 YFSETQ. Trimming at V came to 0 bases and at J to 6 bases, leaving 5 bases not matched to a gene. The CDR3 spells CASSLAPSGRDTQYF. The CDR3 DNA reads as TGCGCCAGCAGCTTGGCCCCCAGCGGGAGGGATACGCAGTATTTT.

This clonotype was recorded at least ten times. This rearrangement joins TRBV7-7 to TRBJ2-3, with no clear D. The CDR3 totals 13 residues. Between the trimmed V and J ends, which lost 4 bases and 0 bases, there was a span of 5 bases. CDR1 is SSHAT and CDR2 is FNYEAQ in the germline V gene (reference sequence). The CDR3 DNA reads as TGTGCCAGCAGCTACCATAGCACAGATACGCAGTATTTT. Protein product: CASSYHSTDTQYF.

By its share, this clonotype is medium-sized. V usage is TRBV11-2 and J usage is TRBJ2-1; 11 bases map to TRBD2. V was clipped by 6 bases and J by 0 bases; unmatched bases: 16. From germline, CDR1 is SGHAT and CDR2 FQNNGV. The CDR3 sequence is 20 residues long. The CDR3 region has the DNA TGTGCCAGCAGTTCGTCCGGGACTAGCGGAAGTCAAAGCTCCTACAATGAGCAGTTCTTC. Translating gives CASSSSGTSGSQSSYNEQFF.

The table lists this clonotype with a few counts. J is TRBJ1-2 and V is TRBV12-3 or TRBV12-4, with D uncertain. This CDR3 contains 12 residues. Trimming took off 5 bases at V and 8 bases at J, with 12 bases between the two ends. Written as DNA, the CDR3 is TGTGCCAGCAGTCTAGGTCTCGGCGGCTACACCTTC. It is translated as CASSLGLGGYTF.

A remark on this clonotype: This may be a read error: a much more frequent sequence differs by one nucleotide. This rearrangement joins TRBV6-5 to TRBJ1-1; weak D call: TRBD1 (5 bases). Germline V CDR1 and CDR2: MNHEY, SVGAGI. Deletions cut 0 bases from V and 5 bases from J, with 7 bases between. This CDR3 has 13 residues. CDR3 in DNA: TGTGCCAGCAGTTACTCTTGGGGGACTGAAGCTTTCTTT. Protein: CASSYSWGTEAFF.

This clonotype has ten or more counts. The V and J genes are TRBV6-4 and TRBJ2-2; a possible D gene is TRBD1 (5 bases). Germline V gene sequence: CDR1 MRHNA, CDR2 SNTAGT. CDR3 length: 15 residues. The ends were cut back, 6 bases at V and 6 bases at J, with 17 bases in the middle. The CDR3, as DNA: TGTGCCAGCAGCGAATTCAGGGTTTGGGCCGGGGAGCTGTTTTTT. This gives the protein CASSEFRVWAGELFF.

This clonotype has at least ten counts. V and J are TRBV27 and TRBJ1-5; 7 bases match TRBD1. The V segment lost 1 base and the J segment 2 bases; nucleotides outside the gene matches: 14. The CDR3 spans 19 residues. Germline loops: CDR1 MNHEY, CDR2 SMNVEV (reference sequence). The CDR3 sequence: CASSLYSAGGFKGNQPQHF. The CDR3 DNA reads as TGTGCCAGCAGTTTATATTCGGCAGGGGGGTTCAAGGGCAATCAGCCCCAGCATTTT.

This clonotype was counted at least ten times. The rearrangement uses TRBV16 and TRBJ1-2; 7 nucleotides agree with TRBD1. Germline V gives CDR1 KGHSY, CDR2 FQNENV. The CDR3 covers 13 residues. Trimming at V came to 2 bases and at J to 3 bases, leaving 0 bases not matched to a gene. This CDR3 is CASSQGQDYGYTF. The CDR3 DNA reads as TGTGCCAGCAGCCAAGGACAGGACTATGGCTACACCTTC.

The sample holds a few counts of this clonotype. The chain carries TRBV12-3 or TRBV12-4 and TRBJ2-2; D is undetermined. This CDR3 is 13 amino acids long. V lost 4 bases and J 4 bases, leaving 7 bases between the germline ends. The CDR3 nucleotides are TGTGCCAGCAGTTACCGAGGCACCGGGGAGCTGTTTTTT. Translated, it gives CASSYRGTGELFF.

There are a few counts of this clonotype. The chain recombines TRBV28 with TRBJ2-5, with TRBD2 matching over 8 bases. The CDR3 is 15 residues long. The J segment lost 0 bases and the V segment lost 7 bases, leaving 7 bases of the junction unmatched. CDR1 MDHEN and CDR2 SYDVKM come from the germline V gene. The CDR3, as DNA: TGTGCCAGCAAAACGACTAGCGCGTACCAAGAGACCCAGTACTTC. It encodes CASKTTSAYQETQYF. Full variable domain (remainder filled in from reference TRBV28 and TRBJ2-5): DVKVTQSSRYLVKRTGEKVFLECVQDMDHENMFWYRQDPGLGLRLIYFSYDVKMKEKGDIPEGYSVSREKKERFSLILESASTNQTSMYLCASKTTSAYQETQYFGPGTRLLVL.

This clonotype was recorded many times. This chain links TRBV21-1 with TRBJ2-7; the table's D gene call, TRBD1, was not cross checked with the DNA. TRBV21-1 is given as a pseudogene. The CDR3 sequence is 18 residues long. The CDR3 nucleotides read TGTGCCAGCAGCAAACCCAACCTACCGGACAGGGTGGGGTACGAGCAGTACTTC. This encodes CASSKPNLPDRVGYEQYF.

The CDR3 DNA is TGTGCCAGCGCCTCGCCTTTTAGTTCTGGAAACACCATATATTTT. Translation: CASASPFSSGNTIYF. The chain recombines TRBV28 with TRBJ1-3; no reliable D call. The CDR3 length is 15 residues. V shed 8 bases and J shed 1 base, with 15 bases lying between them. Per germline, CDR1 MDHEN and CDR2 SYDVKM.

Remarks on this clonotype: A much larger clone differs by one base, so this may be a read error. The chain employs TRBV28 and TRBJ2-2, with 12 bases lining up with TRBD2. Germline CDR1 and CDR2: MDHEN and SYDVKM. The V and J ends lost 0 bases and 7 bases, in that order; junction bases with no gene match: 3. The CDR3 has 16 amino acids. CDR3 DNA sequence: TGTGCCAGCAGTTTATGGCTAGCGGGAGGGAACGGGGAGCTGTTTTTT. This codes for CASSLWLAGGNGELFF.

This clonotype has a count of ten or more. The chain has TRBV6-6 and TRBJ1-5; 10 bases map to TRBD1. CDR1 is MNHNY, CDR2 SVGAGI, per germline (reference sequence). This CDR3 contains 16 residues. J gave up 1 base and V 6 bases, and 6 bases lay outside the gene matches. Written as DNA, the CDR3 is TGTGCCAGCAGCCGGGACAGGGGTATGAGCAATCAGCCCCAGCATTTT. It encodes CASSRDRGMSNQPQHF.

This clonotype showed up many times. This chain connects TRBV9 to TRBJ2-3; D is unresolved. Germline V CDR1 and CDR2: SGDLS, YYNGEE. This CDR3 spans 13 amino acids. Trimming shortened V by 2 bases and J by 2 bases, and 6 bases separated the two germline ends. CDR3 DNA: TGTGCCAGCAGCGTCGCAACCACAGATACGCAGTATTTT. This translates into CASSVATTDTQYF.

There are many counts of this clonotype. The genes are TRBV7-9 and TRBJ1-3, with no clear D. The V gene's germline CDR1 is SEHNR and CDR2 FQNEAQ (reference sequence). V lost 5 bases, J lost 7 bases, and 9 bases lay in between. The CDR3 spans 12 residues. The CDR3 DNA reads TGTGCCAGCAGCCAGAAGGGTAACACCATATATTTT. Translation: CASSQKGNTIYF.